These 10 T cell receptor beta chains were all obtained from the same sample, sequenced in a study of identical twins. MiXCR, applied by TCRdb to the 5' RACE reads, yields one record per CDR3 protein. The sample contains around 340,000 distinct CDR3 sequences, over 9% of which appear only once. The same data also contributed to another study, on yellow fever vaccine responses in identical twins.

Sequenced material: CD8+ T cells sorted from blood. The receptors come from a woman aged 18-29 years in good health.

J is TRBJ2-7 and V is TRBV4-1, with no clear D. Germline V gives CDR1 MGHRA, CDR2 YSYEKL. V was trimmed by 2 bases and J by 4 bases, leaving 9 bases between them. This CDR3 is 13 amino acids long. The CDR3 nucleotides are TGCGCCAGCAGCCAATTGCACGGATACGAGCAGTACGTC. Translation: CASSQLHGYEQYV.

This clonotype was found once. V and J are TRBV28 and TRBJ2-1; TRBD1 matches 7 bases. CDR1 is MDHEN and CDR2 is SYDVKM in the germline V gene. The CDR3 length is 14 residues. V lost 7 bases and J lost 8; bases outside the gene matches: 11. The CDR3 sequence is CASTLDRPEDEQFF. The CDR3 nucleotides read TGTGCCAGCACCCTGGACAGGCCTGAGGATGAGCAGTTCTTC.

The chain's CDR3 is CASSGTATKDTIYF. CDR3 sequence (DNA): TGCGCCAGCAGCGGGACAGCGACTAAGGACACCATATATTTT. The J gene is TRBJ1-3, the V gene TRBV4-1; 7 bases agree with TRBD1. CDR3 size: 14 residues. Per germline, CDR1 MGHRA and CDR2 YSYEKL. After removal of 5 bases from V and 8 bases from J, the junction contained 9 bases not matched to a gene.

The chain carries TRBV5-6 and TRBJ1-6; D gene uncertain. In germline, CDR1 is SGHDT, CDR2 YYEEEE. Trimming took off 1 base at V and 13 bases at J, with 9 bases between the two ends. This CDR3 spans 12 amino acids. CDR3 residues: CASSLTRSPLHF. CDR3 sequence (DNA): TGTGCCAGCAGCTTGACTCGGTCCCCCCTCCACTTT. The whole variable domain, filled in from reference TRBV5-6 and TRBJ1-6, reads DAGVTQSPTHLIKTRGQQVTLRCSPKSGHDTVSWYQQALGQGPQFIFQYYEEEERQRGNFPDRFSGHQFPNYSSELNVNALLLGDSALYLCASSLTRSPLHFGNGTRLTVT.

This clonotype was detected ten times or more. The chain carries TRBV29-1 and TRBJ2-1, with 8 bases aligning to TRBD2. Per the germline V gene, CDR1 is SQVTM and CDR2 is ANQGSEA. Unmatched junction bases numbered 18, after V lost 4 bases and J lost 7 bases. The CDR3 has 17 amino acids. The CDR3 loop is CSVGLAGTQFALNEQFF. CDR3 coding DNA: TGCAGCGTTGGGCTAGCGGGCACCCAGTTCGCCTTAAATGAGCAGTTCTTC.

This clonotype was picked up a small number of times. At one boundary the junction diverges from the germline segment, which might be a read error. The chain combines TRBV29-1 with TRBJ2-7; TRBD1 matches at 8 bases. The CDR3 is made up of 14 amino acids. Per germline, CDR1 SQVTM and CDR2 ANQGSEA. The CDR3 sequence is CSVETGTGSYGQYF. For the CDR3, the DNA is TGCAGCGTTGAAACCGGGACAGGCTCCTACGGGCAGTACTTC.

The V gene is TRBV9, the J gene TRBJ2-6, with D possibly TRBD2 on 5 matching bases. Germline CDR1 reads SGDLS; CDR2 reads YYNGEE. This CDR3 comprises 17 residues. V lost 3 bases to trimming and J lost 4 bases, with 17 bases between them. The CDR3 spells CASSAPRARTGANVLTF. Written as DNA, the CDR3 is TGTGCCAGCAGCGCGCCGAGGGCCCGGACGGGGGCCAACGTCCTGACTTTC.

This chain joins TRBV11-1 and TRBJ2-6; TRBD1 matches 7 bases. The CDR3 contains 21 residues. Germline-derived CDR1 and CDR2 are SGHAT and FQDESV (reference sequence). The V and J ends lost 4 bases and 0 bases, in that order; junction bases with no gene match: 18. CDR3: CASSSSSPRGRSPSGANVLTF. In DNA, the CDR3 is TGTGCCAGCAGCTCTTCATCCCCAAGGGGGCGCTCCCCCTCTGGGGCCAACGTCCTGACTTTC.

V and J are TRBV25-1 and TRBJ2-1, with D possibly TRBD1 on 6 matching bases. The CDR3 has 15 amino acids. V lost 4 bases and J lost 4, with 14 bases in between. Germline V gene data show CDR1 as MGHDK and CDR2 as SYGVNS. CDR3 region: CASSGHGDRYNEQFF. CDR3 DNA sequence: TGTGCCAGCAGTGGTCATGGTGACAGGTACAATGAGCAGTTCTTC.

This clonotype was found a few times. This rearrangement joins TRBV20-1 to TRBJ2-1, with 9 bases identical to TRBD2. The germline CDR1 and CDR2 sequences are DFQATT and SNEGSKA (reference sequence). The CDR3 spans 17 residues. Germline trimming cut 4 bases from V and 0 bases from J; bases unmatched to any gene: 10. CDR3 in DNA: TGCAGTGCTACCGGGACTAGCTCACCGAGCTCCTACAATGAGCAGTTCTTC. It specifies CSATGTSSPSSYNEQFF.